This record looks at one TCR beta chain sequence and its context. Its antigen is currently unknown. Here immunoSEQ multiplex PCR was the method, and the copy in TCRdb shows in-frame clones only, minus some. This sample has millions of clones; over 85% occur once, and the top ten carry over 0.12%. This record belongs to a study of shared clonotypes between healthy human individuals. Notes on the study in general: With few donors, the genetic and exposure-history diversity represented was limited. The rarefaction results pointed to incomplete sorted-subset sequencing despite large depth.

In the CD4+ fraction, cells were divided into CD45RA+ naive and CD45RA-negative memory subsets. Germline lookup yields CDR1 SQVTM and CDR2 ANQGSEA. Trimming pared 7 bases from V and 1 base from J, leaving 13 bases between. The CDR3 runs 13 residues. The sample was naive CD4+ T cells sorted from blood. Subset reported: CD45RA+ positively selected. The J gene is TRBJ1-1, the V gene TRBV29-1; D call uncertain. The source of this sequence is a man in his late teens or twenties in good health. In DNA, the CDR3 is TGCAGCGCCGGGGTCTTTGGGAACACTGAAGCTTTCTTT. This sequence encodes CSAGVFGNTEAFF.